This T cell receptor (beta chain) was obtained from a study of T cell responses to AZD1222 COVID-19 vaccine. Study at large: Some second doses came at about 4 weeks and others at about 12 weeks; these were pooled.

Method: immunoSEQ multiplex PCR; TCRdb's copy keeps in-frame clones and lacks some. This table holds about 170,000 clones, more than 90% found once. CDR3 size: 14 residues. Looked up from germline, CDR1 is SGHDT and CDR2 is YYEEEE. The germline V and J ends were trimmed by 0 bases and 5 bases, with 9 bases remaining between them. In this sample, this clone turned up a few times. V is TRBV5-6 and J is TRBJ2-1; D possibly corresponds to TRBD1 (5 bases). Sample: peripheral blood, taken on day 0 of AZD1222 vaccination. The sequence came from an adult in good health. The CDR3 DNA sequence: TGTGCCAGCAGCTTGGGACAGCCCGACAATGAGCAGTTCTTC. This gives the protein CASSLGQPDNEQFF.